The clone carrying this TCR beta chain was seen ten or more times. The antigen remains unidentified. As the method for making TCR beta libraries, quantitative 5'-RACE with molecular barcodes was used. In TCRdb, the 5' RACE reads were re-called with MiXCR into one record per CDR3 protein. The profile shows around 890,000 distinct CDR3 sequences, around 11% of them singletons. This specimen comes from a study of CD8 T cells in ankylosing spondylitis. Study-wide results and limits: A motif in TCR beta, a set of 8 or 9 highly homologous variants, appeared characteristic of ankylosing spondylitis blood. The clones that were linked to disease were reported to be significantly enriched in matched synovial fluid samples from ankylosing spondylitis patients. Previous work reported some of these motif variants in the synovial fluid and blood of reactive arthritis. A CD8+ phenotype characterized the disease-linked clones, which were relatively rare in peripheral blood.

Germline values: CDR1 SQVTM, CDR2 ANQGSEA. This CDR3 has 11 residues. V was pared by 7 bases and J by 5 bases, with 11 bases between. This clonotype was sampled from a male donor with ankylosing spondylitis. The specimen was blood, either unsorted or a sorted T cell fraction (not recorded which). The genes are TRBV29-1 and TRBJ1-1; D may be TRBD1 (6 bases). CDR3: CSAGGGTEAFF. In DNA, the CDR3 is TGCAGCGCCGGGGGCGGGACTGAAGCTTTCTTT.